A selection of T cell receptor beta chains follows, all from one sample in a study of graft-versus-host responses after intestinal transplantation. Their cognate antigens are unknown. The table came from immunoSEQ multiplex PCR; TCRdb's copy has only in-frame clones and leaves some out. The sample shows around 77,000 clones, approximately 96% of them seen only once. Source: unstimulated CD8+ T cells sorted from spleen or lymph node cells, taken before intestinal transplant. The receptors stem from a human donor who received an intestinal transplant. Both conserved end residues are trimmed from each CDR3. The order of the fields is V gene, CDR3 protein.

>TRBV4-2
ASSQALRGGDGDTQY
>TRBV10-3
AISESALGGYEQY
>TRBV27
ASSRQRDGMYEQY
>TRBV6-1
ASSEMPASPLH
>TRBV28
ASSPDFSPNYGYT
>TRBV6-5
ASSYGGRSYEQY
>TRBV5-8
ASSLGTSGRGNEQY
>TRBV4-2
ASSQVVASGELF
>TRBV6-5
ASQGSGNTIY
>TRBV27
ASNLLNRGTQY
>TRBV6-5
ASSYSRFSYEQY
>TRBV7-8
ASSFSRLKEKLF
>TRBV14
ASSQVYWPGGHGYT
>TRBV4-1
ASSQPLFEGNYNEQF
>TRBV6-5
ASSYSGTYEQY
>TRBV6-6
ASSGALGLETQY
>TRBV4-1
ASSQDRGWGEAF
>TRBV25-1
ASSEWDRSGYGYT
>TRBV14
ASSQDASYEQY
>TRBV7-9
ASSPGTDHQPQH
>TRBV27
ASSPSYNEQF
>TRBV27
ASRSTGFYGYT
>TRBV6-1
ASSEPGTAFYGYT
>TRBV7-9
ASSSGGTGPLTLF
>TRBV4-2
ASSQDQWAGNTGELF
>TRBV7-3
ASSLRGGLNTEAF
>TRBV19
ASSTRQDHEQF
>TRBV5-4
ASSHLSRDTEAIPYEQY
>TRBV7-9
ASSLGVTDTQY
>TRBV27
ASSLTGYNEQF
>TRBV7-2
ASSITSGRAPANEQF
>TRBV13
ASGLQGTTGELF
>TRBV29-1
SVEDRNGYT